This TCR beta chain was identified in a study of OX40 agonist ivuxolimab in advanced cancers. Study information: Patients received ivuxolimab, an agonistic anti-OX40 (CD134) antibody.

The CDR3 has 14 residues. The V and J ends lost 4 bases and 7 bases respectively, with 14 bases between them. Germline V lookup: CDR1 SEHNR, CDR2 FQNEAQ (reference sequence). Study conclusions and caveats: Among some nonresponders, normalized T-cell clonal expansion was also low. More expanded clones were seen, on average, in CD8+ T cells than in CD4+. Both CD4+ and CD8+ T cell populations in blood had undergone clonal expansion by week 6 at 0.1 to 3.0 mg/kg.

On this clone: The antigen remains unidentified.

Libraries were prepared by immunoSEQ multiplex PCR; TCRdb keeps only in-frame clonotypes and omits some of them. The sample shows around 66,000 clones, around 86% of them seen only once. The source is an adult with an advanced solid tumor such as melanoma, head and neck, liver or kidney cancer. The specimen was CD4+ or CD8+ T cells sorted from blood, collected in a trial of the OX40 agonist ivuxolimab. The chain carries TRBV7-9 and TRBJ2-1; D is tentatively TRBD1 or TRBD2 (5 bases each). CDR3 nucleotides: TGTGCCAGCAGCTGGGGGACGCCGAGGAATGAGCAGTTCTTC. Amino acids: CASSWGTPRNEQFF.